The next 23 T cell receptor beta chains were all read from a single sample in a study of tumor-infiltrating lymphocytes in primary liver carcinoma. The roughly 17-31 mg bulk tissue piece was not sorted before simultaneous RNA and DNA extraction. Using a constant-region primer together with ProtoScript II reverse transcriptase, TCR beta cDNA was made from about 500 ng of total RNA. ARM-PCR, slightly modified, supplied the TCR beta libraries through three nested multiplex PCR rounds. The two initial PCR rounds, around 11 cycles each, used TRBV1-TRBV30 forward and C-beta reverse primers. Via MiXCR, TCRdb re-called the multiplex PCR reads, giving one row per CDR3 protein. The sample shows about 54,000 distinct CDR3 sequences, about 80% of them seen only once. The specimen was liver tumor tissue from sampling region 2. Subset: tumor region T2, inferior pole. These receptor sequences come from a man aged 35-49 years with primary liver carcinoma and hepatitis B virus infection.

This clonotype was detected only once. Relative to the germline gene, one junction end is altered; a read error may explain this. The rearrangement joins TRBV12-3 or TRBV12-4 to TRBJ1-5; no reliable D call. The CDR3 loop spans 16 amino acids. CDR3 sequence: CVSSFEGNMVYQPQPF. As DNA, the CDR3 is TGTGTCAGCAGTTTTGAAGGGAACATGGTCTATCAGCCCCAGCCTTTT.

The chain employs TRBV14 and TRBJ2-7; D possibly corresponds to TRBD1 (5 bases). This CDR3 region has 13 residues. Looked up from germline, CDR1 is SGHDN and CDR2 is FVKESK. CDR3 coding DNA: TGTGTCAACAGCCAAGACAGCTCCTACGAGCAGTACTTC. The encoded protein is CVNSQDSSYEQYF.

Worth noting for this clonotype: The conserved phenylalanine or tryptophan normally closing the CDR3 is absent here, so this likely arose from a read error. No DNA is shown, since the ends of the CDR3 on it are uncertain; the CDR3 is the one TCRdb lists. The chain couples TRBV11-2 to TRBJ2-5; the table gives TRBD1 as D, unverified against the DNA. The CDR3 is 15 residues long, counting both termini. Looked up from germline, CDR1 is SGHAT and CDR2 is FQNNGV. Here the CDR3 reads CASSPWGTAKETQNY.

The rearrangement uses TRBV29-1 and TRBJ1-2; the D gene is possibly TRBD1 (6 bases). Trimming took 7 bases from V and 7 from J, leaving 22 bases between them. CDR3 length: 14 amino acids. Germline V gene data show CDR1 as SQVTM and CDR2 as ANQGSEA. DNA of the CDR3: TGCAGCGGCAGAGAACAGGGTCGCACCTCTGGCTACACCTTC. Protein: CSGREQGRTSGYTF.

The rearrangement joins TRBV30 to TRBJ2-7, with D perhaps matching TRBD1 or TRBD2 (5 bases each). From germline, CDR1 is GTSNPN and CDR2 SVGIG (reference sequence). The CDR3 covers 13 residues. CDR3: CAWSGTPNNEQYF. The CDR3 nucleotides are TGTGCTTGGTCCGGGACGCCTAATAACGAGCAGTACTTC.

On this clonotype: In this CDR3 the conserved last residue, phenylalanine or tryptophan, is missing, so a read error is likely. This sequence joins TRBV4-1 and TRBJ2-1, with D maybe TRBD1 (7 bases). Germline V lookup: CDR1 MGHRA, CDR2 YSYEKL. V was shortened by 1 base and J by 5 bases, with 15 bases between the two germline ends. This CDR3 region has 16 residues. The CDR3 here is CASSQAGQEGNNEQFV. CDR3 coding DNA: TGCGCCAGCAGCCAAGCAGGACAGGAGGGAAACAATGAGCAGTTCGTC.

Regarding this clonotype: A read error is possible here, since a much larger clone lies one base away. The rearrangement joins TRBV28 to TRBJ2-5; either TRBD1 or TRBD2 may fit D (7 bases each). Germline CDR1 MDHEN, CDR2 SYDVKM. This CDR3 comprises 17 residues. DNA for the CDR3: TGTGTCAGCAGTTCATATGGGGAGGGGAGGGGGCGTAAGACCCAGTACTTC. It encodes CVSSSYGEGRGRKTQYF. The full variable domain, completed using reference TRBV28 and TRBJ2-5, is DVKVTQSSRYLVKRTGEKVFLECVQDMDHENMFWYRQDPGLGLRLIYFSYDVKMKEKGDIPEGYSVSREKKERFSLILESASTNQTSMYLCVSSSYGEGRGRKTQYFGPGTRLLVL.

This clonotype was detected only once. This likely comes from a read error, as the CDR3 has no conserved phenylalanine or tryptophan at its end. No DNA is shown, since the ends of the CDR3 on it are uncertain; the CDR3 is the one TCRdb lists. CDR3 sequence: CSVEVVGQVLVGANVLIV. V and J are TRBV29-1 and TRBJ2-6; the table names TRBD1, a call not compared with the DNA. The germline V gene encodes CDR1 SQVTM and CDR2 ANQGSEA. The CDR3 is made up of 18 amino acids, end residues included.

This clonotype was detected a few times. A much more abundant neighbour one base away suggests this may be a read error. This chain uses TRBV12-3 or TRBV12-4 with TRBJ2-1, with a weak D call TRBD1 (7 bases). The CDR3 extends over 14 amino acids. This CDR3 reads CAGSLQGGSDEQFF. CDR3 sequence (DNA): TGTGCCGGCAGTCTCCAGGGGGGCAGCGATGAGCAGTTCTTC.

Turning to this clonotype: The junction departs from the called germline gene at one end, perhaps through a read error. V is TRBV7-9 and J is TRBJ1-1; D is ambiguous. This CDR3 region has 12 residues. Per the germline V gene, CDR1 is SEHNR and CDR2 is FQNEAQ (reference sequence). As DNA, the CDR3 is TGTGCCAGCACCCCCGAGGGCACTGAATCTTTCTTT. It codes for CASTPEGTESFF.

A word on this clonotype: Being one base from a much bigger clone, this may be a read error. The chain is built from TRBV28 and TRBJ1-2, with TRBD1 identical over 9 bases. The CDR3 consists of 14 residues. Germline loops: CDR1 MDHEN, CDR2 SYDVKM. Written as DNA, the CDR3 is TGTGCCAGCAGTCTCCGGGACAGGGATTATGTCTACACCTTC. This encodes CASSLRDRDYVYTF.

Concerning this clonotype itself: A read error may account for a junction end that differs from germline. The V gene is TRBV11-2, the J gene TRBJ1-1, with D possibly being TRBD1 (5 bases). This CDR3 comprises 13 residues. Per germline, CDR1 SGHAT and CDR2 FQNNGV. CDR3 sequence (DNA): TGTGCCAGTGCTAGACTAGTGGACACTGGAGCTTTCTTT. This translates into CASARLVDTGAFF.

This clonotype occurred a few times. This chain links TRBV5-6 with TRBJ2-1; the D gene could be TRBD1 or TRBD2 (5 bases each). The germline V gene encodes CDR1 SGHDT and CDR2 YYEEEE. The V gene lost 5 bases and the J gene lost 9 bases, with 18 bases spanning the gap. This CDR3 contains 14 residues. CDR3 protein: CASRFGAVGSEQFF. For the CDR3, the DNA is TGTGCCAGCAGATTCGGGGCAGTGGGCAGTGAGCAGTTCTTC.

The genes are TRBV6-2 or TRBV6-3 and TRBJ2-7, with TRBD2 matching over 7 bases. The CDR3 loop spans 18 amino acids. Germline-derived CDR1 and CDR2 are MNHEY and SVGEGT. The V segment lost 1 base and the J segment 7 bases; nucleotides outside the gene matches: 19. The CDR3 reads CASSYLTMFSVGAGEQYF. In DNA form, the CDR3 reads TGTGCCAGCAGTTACTTGACTATGTTCAGTGTCGGAGCGGGGGAGCAGTACTTC.

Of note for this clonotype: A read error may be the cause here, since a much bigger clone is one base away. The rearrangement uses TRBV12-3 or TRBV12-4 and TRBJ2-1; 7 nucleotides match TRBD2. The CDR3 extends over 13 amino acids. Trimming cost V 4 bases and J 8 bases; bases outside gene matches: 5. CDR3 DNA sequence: TGTGCCAGCAGTTGGGGGAGGGTGGATGAGCAGTTCTTC. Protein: CASSWGRVDEQFF.

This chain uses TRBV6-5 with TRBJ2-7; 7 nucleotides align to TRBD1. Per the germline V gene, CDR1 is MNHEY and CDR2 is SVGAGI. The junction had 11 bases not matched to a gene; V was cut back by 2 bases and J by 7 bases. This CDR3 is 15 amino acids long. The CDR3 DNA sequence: TGTGCCAGCAGTTACGCCTCAGAGGGGACAGAGGAGCAGTACTTC. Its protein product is CASSYASEGTEEQYF.

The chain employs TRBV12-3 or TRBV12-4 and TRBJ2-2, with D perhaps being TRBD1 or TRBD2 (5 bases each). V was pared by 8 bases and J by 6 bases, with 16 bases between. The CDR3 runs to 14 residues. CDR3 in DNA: TGTGCCAGCTACGGAGACCGGGACGCCGGGGAGCTGTTTTTT. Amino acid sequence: CASYGDRDAGELFF.

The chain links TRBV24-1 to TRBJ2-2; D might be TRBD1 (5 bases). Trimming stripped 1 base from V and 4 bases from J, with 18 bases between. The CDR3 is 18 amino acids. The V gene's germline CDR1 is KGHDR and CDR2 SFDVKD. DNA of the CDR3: TGTGCCACCAGTGATTTTAGCAGGGCCGGAGCTCTCACCGGGGAGCTGTTTTTT. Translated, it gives CATSDFSRAGALTGELFF.

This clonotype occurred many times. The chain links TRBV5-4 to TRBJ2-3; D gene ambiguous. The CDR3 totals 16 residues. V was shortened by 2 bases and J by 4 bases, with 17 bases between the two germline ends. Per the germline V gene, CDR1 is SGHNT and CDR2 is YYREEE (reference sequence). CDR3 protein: CASSLRVSGGADTQYF. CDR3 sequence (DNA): TGTGCCAGCAGCTTACGGGTCTCAGGTGGGGCAGATACGCAGTATTTT.

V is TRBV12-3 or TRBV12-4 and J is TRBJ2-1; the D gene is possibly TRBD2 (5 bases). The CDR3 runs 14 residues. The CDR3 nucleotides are TGTGTCAACAGTTCCCGTGGAGGTTTGTATGAGCAGTTCTTC. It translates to CVNSSRGGLYEQFF.

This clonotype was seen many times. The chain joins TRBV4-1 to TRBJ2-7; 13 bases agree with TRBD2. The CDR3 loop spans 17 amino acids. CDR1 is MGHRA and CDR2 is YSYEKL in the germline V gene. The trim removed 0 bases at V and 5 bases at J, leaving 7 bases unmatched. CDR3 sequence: CASSQDGGTSGINEQYF. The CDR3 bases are TGCGCCAGCAGCCAAGATGGAGGGACTAGCGGGATTAACGAGCAGTACTTC.

DNA of the CDR3: TGTGCCAGCAACCCCAGGACCGTCTCCTACGAGCAGTACTTC. Protein sequence: CASNPRTVSYEQYF. The chain couples TRBV6-1 to TRBJ2-7; no definite D call. CDR3 size: 14 residues. Between the trimmed V and J ends, which lost 7 bases and 0 bases, there was a span of 13 bases. Germline CDR1 reads MNHNS; CDR2 reads SASEGT.

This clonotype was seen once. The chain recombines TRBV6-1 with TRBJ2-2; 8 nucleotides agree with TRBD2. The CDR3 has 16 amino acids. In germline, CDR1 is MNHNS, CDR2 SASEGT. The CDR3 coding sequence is TGTGCAAGCGAGGGGCTAGCGGGCGCGAACACCGGGGAGCTGTTTTTT. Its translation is CASEGLAGANTGELFF.